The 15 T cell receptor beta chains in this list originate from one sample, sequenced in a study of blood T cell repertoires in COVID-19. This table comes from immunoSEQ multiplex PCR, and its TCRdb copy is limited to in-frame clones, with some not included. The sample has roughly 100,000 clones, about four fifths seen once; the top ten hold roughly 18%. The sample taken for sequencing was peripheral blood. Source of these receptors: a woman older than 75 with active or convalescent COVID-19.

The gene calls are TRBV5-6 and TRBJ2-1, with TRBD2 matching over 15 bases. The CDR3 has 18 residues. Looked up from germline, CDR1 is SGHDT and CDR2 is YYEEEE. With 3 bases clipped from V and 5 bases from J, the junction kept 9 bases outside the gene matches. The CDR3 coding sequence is TGTGCCAGCAGCTCCGGGACTAGCGGGAGGTTTCGAAACAATGAGCAGTTCTTC. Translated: CASSSGTSGRFRNNEQFF. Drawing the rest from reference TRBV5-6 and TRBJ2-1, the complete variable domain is DAGVTQSPTHLIKTRGQQVTLRCSPKSGHDTVSWYQQALGQGPQFIFQYYEEEERQRGNFPDRFSGHQFPNYSSELNVNALLLGDSALYLCASSSGTSGRFRNNEQFFGPGTRLTVL.

CDR3 DNA sequence: TGTGCCACCAGCAGGGTTCACTGGGGGCGGGAGCGACGGGGTTTGTGTTTCGAGCAGTACTTC. Amino acids: CATSRVHWGRERRGLCFEQYF. The chain is built from TRBV15 and TRBJ2-7; TRBD2 might be the D (7 bases). Deletions cut 3 bases from V and 6 bases from J, with 36 bases between. Germline assignment: CDR1 LNHNV and CDR2 YYDKDF (reference sequence). This CDR3 region has 21 residues.

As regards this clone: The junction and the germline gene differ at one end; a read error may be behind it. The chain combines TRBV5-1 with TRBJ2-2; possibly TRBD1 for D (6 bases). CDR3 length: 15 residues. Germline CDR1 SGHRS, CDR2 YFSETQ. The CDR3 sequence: CASSPLLQGTGELFF. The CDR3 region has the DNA TGTGCCAGCAGCCCCCTTCTCCAGGGGACCGGGGAGCTGTTTTTT.

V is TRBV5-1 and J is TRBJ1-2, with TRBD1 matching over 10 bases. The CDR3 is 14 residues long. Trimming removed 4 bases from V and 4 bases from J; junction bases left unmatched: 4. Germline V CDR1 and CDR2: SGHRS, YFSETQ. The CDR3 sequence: CASSHGDRGYGYTF. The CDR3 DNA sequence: TGCGCCAGCAGCCACGGGGACAGGGGCTATGGCTACACCTTC.

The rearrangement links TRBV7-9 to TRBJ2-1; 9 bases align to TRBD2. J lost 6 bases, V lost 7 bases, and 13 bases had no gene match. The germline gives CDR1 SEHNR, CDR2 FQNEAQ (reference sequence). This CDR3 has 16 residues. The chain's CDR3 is CASTDSTGLAGNEQFF. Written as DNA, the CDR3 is TGTGCCAGCACCGATTCGACGGGACTAGCAGGCAATGAGCAGTTCTTC.

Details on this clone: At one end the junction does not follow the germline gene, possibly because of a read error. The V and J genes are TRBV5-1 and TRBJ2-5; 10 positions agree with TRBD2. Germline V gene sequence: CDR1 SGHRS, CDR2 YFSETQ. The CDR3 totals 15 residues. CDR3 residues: CASSRASGSSETQYF. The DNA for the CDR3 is TGTGCCAGCAGTCGAGCTAGCGGGAGTTCGGAGACCCAGTACTTC. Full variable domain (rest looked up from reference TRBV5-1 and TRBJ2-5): KAGVTQTPRYLIKTRGQQVTLSCSPISGHRSVSWYQQTPGQGLQFLFEYFSETQRNKGNFPGRFSGRQFSNSRSEMNVSTLELGDSALYLCASSRASGSSETQYFGPGTRLLVL.

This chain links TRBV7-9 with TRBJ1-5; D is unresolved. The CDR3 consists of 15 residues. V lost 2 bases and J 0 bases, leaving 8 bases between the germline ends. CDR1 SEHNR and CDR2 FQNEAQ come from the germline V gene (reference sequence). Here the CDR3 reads CASSLNGDSNQPQHF. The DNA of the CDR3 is TGTGCCAGCAGCTTAAACGGTGATAGCAATCAGCCCCAGCATTTT.

CDR3 sequence reads: CASSLSGNSYEQYF. The CDR3 nucleotides read TGTGCCAGCAGCTTAAGCGGGAACTCCTACGAGCAGTACTTC. This rearrangement joins TRBV5-4 to TRBJ2-7; 7 bases align to TRBD2. J lost 0 bases, V lost 2 bases, and 2 bases had no gene match. Germline V gene lookup returns CDR1 SGHNT and CDR2 YYREEE (reference sequence). CDR3 length: 14 residues.

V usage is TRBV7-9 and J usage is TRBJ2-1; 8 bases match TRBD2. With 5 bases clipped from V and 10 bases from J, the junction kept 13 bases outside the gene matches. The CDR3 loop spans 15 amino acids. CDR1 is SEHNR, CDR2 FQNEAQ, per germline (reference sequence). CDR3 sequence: CASSPIGTSAPEQFF. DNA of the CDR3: TGTGCCAGCAGCCCAATTGGGACTAGTGCCCCGGAGCAGTTCTTC. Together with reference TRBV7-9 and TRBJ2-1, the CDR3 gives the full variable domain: DTGVSQNPRHKITKRGQNVTFRCDPISEHNRLYWYRQTLGQGPEFLTYFQNEAQLEKSRLLSDRFSAERPKGSFSTLEIQRTEQGDSAMYLCASSPIGTSAPEQFFGPGTRLTVL.

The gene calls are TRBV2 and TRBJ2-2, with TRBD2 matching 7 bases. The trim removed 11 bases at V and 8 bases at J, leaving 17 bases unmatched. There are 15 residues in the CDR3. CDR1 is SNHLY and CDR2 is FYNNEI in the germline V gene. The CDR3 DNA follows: TGTGCCCTAGGAAGCGGGGATCCTGGACGGGGGGAGCTGTTTTTT. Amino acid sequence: CALGSGDPGRGELFF.

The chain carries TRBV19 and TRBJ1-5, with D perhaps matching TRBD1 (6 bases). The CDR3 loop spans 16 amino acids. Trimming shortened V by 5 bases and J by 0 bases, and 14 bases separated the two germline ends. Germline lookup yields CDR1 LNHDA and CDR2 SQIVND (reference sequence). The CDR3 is CASSRGQWNSNQPQHF. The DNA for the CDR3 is TGTGCCAGTAGTCGAGGACAGTGGAATAGCAATCAGCCCCAGCATTTT.

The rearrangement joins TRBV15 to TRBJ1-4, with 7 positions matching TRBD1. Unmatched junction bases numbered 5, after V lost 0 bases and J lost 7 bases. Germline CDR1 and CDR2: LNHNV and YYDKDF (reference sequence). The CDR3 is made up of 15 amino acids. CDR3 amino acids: CATSRDGQGGEKLFF. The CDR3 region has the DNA TGTGCCACCAGCAGAGATGGGCAGGGGGGTGAAAAACTGTTTTTT.

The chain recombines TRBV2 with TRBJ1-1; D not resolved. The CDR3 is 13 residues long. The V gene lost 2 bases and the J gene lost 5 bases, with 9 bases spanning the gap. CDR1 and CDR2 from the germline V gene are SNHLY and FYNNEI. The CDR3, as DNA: TGTGCCAGCAGTGAACAGGTACGGACTGAAGCTTTCTTT. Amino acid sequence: CASSEQVRTEAFF.

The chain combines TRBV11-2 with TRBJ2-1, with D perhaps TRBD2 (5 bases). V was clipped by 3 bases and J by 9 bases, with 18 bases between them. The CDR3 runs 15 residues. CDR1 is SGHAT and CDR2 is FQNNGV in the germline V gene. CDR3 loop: CASSFSAQLGSEQFF. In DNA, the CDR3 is TGTGCCAGCAGCTTTTCAGCGCAACTGGGGAGTGAGCAGTTCTTC. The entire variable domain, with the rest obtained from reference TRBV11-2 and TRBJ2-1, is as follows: EAGVAQSPRYKIIEKRQSVAFWCNPISGHATLYWYQQILGQGPKLLIQFQNNGVVDDSQLPKDRFSAERLKGVDSTLKIQPAKLEDSAVYLCASSFSAQLGSEQFFGPGTRLTVL.

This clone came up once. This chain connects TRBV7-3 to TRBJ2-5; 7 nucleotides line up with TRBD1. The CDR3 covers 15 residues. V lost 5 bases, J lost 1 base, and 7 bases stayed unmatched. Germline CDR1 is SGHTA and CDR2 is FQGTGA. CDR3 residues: CASSLGQSIQETQYF. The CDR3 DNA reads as TGTGCCAGCAGCCTGGGACAGTCTATCCAAGAGACCCAGTACTTC.